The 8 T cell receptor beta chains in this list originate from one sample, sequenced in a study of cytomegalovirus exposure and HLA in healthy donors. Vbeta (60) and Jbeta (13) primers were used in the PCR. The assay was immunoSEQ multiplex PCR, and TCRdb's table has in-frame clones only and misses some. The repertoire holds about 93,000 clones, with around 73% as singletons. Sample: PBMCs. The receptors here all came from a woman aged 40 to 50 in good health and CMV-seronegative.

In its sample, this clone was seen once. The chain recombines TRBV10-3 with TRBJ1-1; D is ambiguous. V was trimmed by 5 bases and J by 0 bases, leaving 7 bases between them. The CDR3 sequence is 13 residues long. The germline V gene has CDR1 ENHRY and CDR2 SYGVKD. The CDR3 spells CAISSSLNTEAFF. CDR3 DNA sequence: TGTGCCATCAGTTCTTCCTTGAACACTGAAGCTTTCTTT.

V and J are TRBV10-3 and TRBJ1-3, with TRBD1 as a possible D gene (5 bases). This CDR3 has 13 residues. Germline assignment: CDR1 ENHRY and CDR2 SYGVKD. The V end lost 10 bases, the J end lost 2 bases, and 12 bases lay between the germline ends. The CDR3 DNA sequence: TGTGCCAGCCGGGCAGGGACTGGAAACACCATATATTTT. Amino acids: CASRAGTGNTIYF.

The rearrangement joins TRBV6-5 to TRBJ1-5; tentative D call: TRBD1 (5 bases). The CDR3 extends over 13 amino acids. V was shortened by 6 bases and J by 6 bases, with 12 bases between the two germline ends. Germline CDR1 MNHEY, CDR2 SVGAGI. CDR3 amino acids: CASRPGLSQPQHF. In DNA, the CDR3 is TGTGCCAGCAGACCAGGGTTAAGTCAGCCCCAGCATTTT.

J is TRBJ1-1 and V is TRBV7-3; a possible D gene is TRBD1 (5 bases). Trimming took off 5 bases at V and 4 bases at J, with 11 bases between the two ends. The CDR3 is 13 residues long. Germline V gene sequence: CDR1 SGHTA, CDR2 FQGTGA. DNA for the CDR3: TGTGCCAGCAGCCGTGCGGGGCTCACTGAAGCTTTCTTT. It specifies CASSRAGLTEAFF.

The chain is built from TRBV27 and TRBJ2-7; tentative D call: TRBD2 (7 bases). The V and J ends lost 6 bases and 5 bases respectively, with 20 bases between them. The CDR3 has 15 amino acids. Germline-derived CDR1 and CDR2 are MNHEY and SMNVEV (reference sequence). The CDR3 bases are TGTGCCAGCAGCAATGGGGGGGGGCGGGGACACGAGCAGTACTTC. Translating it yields CASSNGGGRGHEQYF.

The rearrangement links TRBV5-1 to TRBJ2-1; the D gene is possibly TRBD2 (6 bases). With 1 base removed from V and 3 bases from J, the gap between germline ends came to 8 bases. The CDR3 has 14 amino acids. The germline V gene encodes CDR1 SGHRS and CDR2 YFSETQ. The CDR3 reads CASSLLADYNEQFF. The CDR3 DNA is TGCGCCAGCAGCTTGTTAGCGGACTACAATGAGCAGTTCTTC.

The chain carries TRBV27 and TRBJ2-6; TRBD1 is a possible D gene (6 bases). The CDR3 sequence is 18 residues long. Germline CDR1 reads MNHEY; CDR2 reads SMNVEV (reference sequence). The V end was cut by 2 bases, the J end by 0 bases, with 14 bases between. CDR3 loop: CASSLSLQGLSGANVLTF. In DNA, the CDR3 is TGTGCCAGCAGTTTAAGTCTCCAGGGGCTCTCTGGGGCCAACGTCCTGACTTTC. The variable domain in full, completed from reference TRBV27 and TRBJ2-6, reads EAQVTQNPRYLITVTGKKLTVTCSQNMNHEYMSWYRQDPGLGLRQIYYSMNVEVTDKGDVPEGYKVSRKEKRNFPLILESPSPNQTSLYFCASSLSLQGLSGANVLTFGAGSRLTVL.

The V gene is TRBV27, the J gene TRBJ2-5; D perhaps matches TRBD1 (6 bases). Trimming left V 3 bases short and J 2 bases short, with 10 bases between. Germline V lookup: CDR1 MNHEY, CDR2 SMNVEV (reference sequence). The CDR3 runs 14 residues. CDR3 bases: TGTGCCAGCAGTTTCATGGACAGTCAAGAGACCCAGTACTTC. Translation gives CASSFMDSQETQYF.